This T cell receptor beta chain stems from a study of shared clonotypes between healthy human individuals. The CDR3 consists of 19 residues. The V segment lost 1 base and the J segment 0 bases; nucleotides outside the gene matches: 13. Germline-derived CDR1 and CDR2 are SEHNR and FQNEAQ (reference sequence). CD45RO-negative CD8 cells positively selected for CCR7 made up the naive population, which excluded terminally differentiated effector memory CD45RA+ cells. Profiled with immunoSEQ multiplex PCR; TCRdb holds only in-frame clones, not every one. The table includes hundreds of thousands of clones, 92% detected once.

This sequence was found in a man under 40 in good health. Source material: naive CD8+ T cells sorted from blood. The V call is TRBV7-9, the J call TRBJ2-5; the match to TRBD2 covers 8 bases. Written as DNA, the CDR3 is TGTGCCAGCAGCTTAGAGCCCGGTAAATTAGCGGGGTACCAAGAGACCCAGTACTTC. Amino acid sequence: CASSLEPGKLAGYQETQYF.